This TCR beta chain emerged from a study of T cell responses to AZD1222 COVID-19 vaccine. The sample holds one count of this clone. The method was immunoSEQ multiplex PCR; TCRdb's version includes in-frame clones alone and lacks a portion of them. The data contain fewer than 140,000 clones, about 92% of them singletons. Germline CDR1 SEHNR, CDR2 FQNEAQ (reference sequence). With 1 base removed from V and 1 base from J, the gap between germline ends came to 10 bases. The CDR3 runs to 15 residues. The clonotype originates from an adult who received the AZD1222 COVID-19 vaccine. The sequenced sample was peripheral blood, obtained 28 days after the second AZD1222 dose. The chain couples TRBV7-9 to TRBJ2-5; D perhaps matches TRBD1 (6 bases). The CDR3 DNA follows: TGTGCCAGCAGCTTAGAGTACAGGGCCCAAGAGACCCAGTACTTC. Protein sequence: CASSLEYRAQETQYF. Combining the CDR3 with reference TRBV7-9 and TRBJ2-5 gives the whole variable domain DTGVSQNPRHKITKRGQNVTFRCDPISEHNRLYWYRQTLGQGPEFLTYFQNEAQLEKSRLLSDRFSAERPKGSFSTLEIQRTEQGDSAMYLCASSLEYRAQETQYFGPGTRLLVL.